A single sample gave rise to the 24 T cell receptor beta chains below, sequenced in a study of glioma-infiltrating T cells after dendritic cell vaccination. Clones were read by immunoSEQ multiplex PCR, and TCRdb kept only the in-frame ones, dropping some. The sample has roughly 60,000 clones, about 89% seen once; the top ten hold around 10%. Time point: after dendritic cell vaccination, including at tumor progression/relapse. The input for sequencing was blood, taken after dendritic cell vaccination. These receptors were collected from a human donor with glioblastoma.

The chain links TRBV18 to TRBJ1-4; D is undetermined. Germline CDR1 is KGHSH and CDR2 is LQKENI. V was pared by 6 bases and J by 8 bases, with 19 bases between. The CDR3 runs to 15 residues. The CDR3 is CASSRNSGEGEKLFF. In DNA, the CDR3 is TGTGCCAGCTCTCGTAACAGCGGAGAGGGCGAAAAACTGTTTTTT.

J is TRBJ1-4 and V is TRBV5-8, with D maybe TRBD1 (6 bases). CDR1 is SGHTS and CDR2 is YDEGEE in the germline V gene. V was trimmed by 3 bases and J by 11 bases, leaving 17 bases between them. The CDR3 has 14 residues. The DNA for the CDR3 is TGTGCCAGCAGCTCGCCGGGACACTTGGGGAAACTGTTTTTT. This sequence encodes CASSSPGHLGKLFF.

The CDR3 bases are TGTGCCAGTAGTCATACTAGCGGGAGAGGGGACACCGGGGAGCTGTTTTTT. Translating gives CASSHTSGRGDTGELFF. This chain joins TRBV19 and TRBJ2-2, with 11 bases lining up with TRBD2. The germline CDR1 and CDR2 sequences are LNHDA and SQIVND (reference sequence). With 5 bases clipped from V and 3 bases from J, the junction kept 8 bases outside the gene matches. The CDR3 spans 17 residues.

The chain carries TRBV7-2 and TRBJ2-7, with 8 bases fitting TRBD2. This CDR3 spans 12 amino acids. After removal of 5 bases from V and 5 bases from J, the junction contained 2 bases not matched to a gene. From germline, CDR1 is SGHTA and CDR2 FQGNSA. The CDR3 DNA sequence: TGTGCCAGCAGCCGGGGGGGGAACGAGCAGTACTTC. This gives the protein CASSRGGNEQYF.

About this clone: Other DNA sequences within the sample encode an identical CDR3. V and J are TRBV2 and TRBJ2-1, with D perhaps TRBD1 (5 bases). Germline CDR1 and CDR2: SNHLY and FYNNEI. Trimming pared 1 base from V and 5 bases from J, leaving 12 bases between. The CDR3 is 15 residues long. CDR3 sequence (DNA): TGTGCCAGCAGTGAAGAGGGGCTCTATAACAATGAGCAGTTCTTC. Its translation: CASSEEGLYNNEQFF.

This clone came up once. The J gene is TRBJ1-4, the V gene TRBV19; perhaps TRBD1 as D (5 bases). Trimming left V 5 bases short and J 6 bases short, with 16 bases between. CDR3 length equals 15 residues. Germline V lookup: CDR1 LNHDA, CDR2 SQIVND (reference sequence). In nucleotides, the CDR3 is TGTGCCAGTAGTCCTCGACAGTTTATATATGAAAAACTGTTTTTT. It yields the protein CASSPRQFIYEKLFF.

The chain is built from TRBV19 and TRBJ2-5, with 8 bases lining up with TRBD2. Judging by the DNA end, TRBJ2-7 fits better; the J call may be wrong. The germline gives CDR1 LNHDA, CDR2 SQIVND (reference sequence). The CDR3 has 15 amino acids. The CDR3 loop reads CASSAGLAGSYEQYF. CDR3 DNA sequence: TGTGCCAGTAGTGCAGGGCTAGCGGGTTCCTACGAGCAGTACTTC.

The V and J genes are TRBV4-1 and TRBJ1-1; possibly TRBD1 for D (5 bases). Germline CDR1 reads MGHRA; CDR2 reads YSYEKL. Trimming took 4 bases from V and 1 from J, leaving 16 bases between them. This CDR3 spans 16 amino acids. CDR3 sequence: CASSLEVRTPNTEAFF. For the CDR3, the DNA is TGCGCCAGCAGCCTAGAAGTCCGGACACCGAACACTGAAGCTTTCTTT.

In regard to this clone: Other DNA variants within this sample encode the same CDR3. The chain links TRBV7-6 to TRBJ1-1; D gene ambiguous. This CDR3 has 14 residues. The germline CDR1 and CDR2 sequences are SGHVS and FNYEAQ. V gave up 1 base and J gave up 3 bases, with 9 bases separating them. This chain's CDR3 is CASSLDPEYTEAFF. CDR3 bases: TGTGCCAGCAGCTTAGACCCGGAGTACACTGAAGCTTTCTTT.

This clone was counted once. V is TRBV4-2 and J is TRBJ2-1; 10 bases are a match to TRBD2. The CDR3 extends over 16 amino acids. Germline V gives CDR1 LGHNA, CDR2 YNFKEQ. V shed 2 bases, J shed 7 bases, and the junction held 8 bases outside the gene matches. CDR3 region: CASSQFRLAGENEQFF. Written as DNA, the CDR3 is TGTGCCAGCAGCCAATTCCGGCTAGCGGGAGAAAATGAGCAGTTCTTC.

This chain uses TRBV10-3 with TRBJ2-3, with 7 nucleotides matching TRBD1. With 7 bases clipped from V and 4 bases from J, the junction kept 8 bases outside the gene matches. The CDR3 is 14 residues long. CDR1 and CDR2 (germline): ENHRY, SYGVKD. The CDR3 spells CAINQDRFADTQYF. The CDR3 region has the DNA TGTGCCATCAATCAGGACAGGTTCGCAGATACGCAGTATTTT.

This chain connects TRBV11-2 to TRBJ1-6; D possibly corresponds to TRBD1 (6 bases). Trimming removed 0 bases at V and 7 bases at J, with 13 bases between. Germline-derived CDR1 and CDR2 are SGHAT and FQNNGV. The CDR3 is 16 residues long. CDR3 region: CASSLEGGQPNSPLHF. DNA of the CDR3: TGTGCCAGCAGCTTAGAAGGAGGACAGCCCAATTCACCCCTCCACTTT.

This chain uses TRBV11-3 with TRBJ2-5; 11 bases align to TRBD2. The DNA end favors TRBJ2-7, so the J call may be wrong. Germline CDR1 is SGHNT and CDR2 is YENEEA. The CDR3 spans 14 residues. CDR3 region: CASTKTSGSLEQYF. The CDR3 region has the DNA TGTGCCAGCACCAAAACTAGCGGGAGCCTCGAGCAGTACTTC.

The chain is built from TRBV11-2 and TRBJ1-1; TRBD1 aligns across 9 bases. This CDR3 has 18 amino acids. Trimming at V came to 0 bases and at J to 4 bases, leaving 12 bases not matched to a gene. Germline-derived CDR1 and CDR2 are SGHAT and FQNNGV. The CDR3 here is CASSLDRDRAGRGTEAFF. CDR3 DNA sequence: TGTGCCAGCAGCTTAGATCGGGACAGGGCGGGTAGAGGCACTGAAGCTTTCTTT.

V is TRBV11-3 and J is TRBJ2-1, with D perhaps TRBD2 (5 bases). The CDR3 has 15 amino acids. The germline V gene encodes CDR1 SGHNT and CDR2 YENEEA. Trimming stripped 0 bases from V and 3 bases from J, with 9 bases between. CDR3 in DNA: TGTGCCAGCAGCTTAGATGGCGGGTTCTACAATGAGCAGTTCTTC. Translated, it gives CASSLDGGFYNEQFF.

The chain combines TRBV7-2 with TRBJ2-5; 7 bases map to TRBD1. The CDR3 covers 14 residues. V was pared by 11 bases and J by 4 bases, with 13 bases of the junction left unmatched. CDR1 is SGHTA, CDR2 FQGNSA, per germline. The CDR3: CAAQQGSIGETQYF. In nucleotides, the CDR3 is TGTGCCGCTCAACAGGGGAGTATTGGAGAGACCCAGTACTTC.

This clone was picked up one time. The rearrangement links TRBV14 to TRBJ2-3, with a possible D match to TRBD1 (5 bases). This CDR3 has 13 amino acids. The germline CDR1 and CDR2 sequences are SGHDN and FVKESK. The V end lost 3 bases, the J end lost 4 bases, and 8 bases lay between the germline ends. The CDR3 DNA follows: TGTGCCAGCAGCCATCCAGGGCCAGATACGCAGTATTTT. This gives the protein CASSHPGPDTQYF.

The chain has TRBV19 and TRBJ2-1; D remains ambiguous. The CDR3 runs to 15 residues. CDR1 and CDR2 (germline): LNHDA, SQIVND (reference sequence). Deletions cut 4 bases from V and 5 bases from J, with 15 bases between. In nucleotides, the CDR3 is TGTGCCAGTAGTAAGCGAGAGTTTCCGAACAATGAGCAGTTCTTC. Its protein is CASSKREFPNNEQFF.

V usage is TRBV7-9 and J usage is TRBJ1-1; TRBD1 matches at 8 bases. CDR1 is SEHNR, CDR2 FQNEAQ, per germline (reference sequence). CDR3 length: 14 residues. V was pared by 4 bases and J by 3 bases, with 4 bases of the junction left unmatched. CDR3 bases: TGTGCCAGCAGCTCAGGACAGGGAGACACTGAAGCTTTCTTT. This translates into CASSSGQGDTEAFF.

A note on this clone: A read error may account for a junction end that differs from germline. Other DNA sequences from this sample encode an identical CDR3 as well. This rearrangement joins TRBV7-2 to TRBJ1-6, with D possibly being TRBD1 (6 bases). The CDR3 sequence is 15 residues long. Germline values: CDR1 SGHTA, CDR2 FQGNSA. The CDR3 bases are TGTGCCAGCAGCTTATCCGCAGGGGTCAATTCCCCCCTCCACTTT. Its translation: CASSLSAGVNSPLHF.

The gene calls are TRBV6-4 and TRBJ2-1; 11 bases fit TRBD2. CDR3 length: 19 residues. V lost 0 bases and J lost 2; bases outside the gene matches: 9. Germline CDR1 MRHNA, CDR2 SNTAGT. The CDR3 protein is CASSDSKLAGAPPYNEQFF. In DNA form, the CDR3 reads TGTGCCAGCAGTGACTCGAAACTAGCGGGGGCCCCCCCCTACAATGAGCAGTTCTTC.

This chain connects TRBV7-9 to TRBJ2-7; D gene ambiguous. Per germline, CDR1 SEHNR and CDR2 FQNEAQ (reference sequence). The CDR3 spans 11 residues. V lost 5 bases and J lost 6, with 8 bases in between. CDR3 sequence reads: CASSLFFEQYF. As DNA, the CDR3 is TGTGCCAGCAGCCTCTTTTTCGAGCAGTACTTC.

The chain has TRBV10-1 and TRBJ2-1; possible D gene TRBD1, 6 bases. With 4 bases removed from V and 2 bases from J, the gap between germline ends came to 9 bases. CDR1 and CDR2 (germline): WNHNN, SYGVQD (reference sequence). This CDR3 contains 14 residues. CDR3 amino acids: CASSVRGTYNEQFF. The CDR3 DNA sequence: TGCGCCAGCAGTGTTAGGGGGACCTACAATGAGCAGTTCTTC.

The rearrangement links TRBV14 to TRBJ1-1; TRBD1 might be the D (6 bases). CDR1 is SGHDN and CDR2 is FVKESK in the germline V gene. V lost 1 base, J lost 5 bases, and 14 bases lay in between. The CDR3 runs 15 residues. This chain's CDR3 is CASSQVTGDGTEAFF. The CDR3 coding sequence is TGTGCCAGCAGCCAAGTGACAGGAGATGGAACTGAAGCTTTCTTT.